Listed here is a single T cell receptor (beta chain). The data originate from a study of T cell changes during pregnancy in multiple sclerosis. J lost 5 bases, V lost 4 bases, and 13 bases had no gene match. The CDR3 loop spans 16 amino acids. Germline CDR1 SGHRS, CDR2 YFSETQ. The table came from immunoSEQ multiplex PCR; TCRdb's copy has only in-frame clones and leaves some out. The sample includes just over 80,000 clones, 90% to 95% of them seen just once. The sequence was collected from a female donor with multiple sclerosis, enrolled in a pregnancy study. The gene calls are TRBV5-1 and TRBJ2-7, with TRBD1 matching over 9 bases. The material sequenced was peripheral blood, taken in the second trimester of pregnancy. CDR3 in amino acids: CASSQSPGTGSDEQYF. CDR3 nucleotide sequence: TGCGCCAGCAGCCAATCCCCCGGGACAGGGAGCGACGAGCAGTACTTC.